The TCR beta chain under discussion was sequenced for a study of blood T cell repertoires in COVID-19. Whole-study context: The study drew acute and convalescent COVID-19 samples from the United States, Italy and Spain.

Libraries were prepared by immunoSEQ multiplex PCR; TCRdb keeps only in-frame clonotypes and omits some of them. The table has about 52,000 clones, over 75% seen once. The material sequenced was peripheral blood. This receptor was identified in a woman aged 80 or older with COVID-19, enrolled during active disease.

CDR3 coding DNA: TGTGCCAGCAGTGAGGGCGGAGTCTCCTACGAGCAGTACTTC. Translating gives CASSEGGVSYEQYF. This chain connects TRBV28 to TRBJ2-7, with D possibly matching TRBD2 (5 bases). Per the germline V gene, CDR1 is MDHEN and CDR2 is SYDVKM. The CDR3 has 14 residues. Trimming stripped 5 bases from V and 0 bases from J, with 11 bases between.